This T cell receptor beta chain was profiled in a study of T cells in Graves' hyperthyroidism and ophthalmopathy. On the study more broadly: Peripheral blood was obtained at initial diagnosis, preceding any treatment.

Study findings and constraints: Progression to ophthalmopathy was predicted a median of 6.5 months early.

In its sample, this clonotype was seen many times. Its antigen is still unknown. A Clinical Activity Score of at least 3, a NOSPECS grade of at least 4 and a duration under 3 months were recorded in the ophthalmopathy patients. Criteria for exclusion of patients were uncontrolled infection, other autoimmune disease, pregnancy or lactation. RNA transcripts yielded amplified TCR beta CDR3 regions. With the HTBI primer set, the TCR CDR3 went through a first round of RT-PCR. TCRdb ran MiXCR on the multiplex PCR reads and lists one entry per CDR3 protein. This sample has some 340,000 distinct CDR3 sequences; roughly 15% occur once, and the top ten carry almost 35%. V gave up 2 bases and J gave up 4 bases, with 15 bases separating them. Looked up from germline, CDR1 is MDHEN and CDR2 is SYDVKM. The CDR3 length is 16 residues.

The chain recombines TRBV28 with TRBJ2-1, with D tentatively TRBD2 (6 bases). The receptor's source is a middle-aged woman with Graves' ophthalmopathy. Material: blood. The CDR3 bases are TGTGCCAGCAGTTTAGGTCGGGGGACCTTTTACAATGAGCAGTTCTTC. Amino acids: CASSLGRGTFYNEQFF.